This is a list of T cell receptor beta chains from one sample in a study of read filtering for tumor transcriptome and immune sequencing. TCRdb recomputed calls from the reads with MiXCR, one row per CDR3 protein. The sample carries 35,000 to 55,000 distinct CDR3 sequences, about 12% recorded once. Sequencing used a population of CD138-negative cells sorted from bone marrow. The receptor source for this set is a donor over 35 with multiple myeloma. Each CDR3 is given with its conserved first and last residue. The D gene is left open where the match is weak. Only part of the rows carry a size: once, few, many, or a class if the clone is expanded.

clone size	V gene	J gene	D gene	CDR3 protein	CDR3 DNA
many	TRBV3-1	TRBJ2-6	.	CASSNAYTRAGANVLTF	TGTGCCAGCAGCAATGCCTATACGCGGGCCGGGGCCAACGTCCTGACTTTC
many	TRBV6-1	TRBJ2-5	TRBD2	CASRASPGLAAETQYF	TGTGCCAGCAGGGCATCCCCGGGACTAGCGGCGGAGACCCAGTACTTC
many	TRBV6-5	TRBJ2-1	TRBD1	CASSRQGAGSYNEQFF	TGTGCCAGCAGCCGACAGGGGGCAGGGTCCTACAATGAGCAGTTCTTC
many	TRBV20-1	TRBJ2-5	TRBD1	CSAPGTGGFAETQYF	TGCAGTGCACCCGGGACAGGGGGTTTCGCGGAGACCCAGTACTTC
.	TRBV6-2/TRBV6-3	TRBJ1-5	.	CASSYSGGEVNQPQHF	TGTGCCAGCAGTTACTCGGGGGGGGAGGTCAATCAGCCCCAGCATTTT
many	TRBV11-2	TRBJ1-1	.	CASSSPGRGANTEAFF	TGTGCCAGCAGCTCCCCGGGCCGGGGGGCAAACACTGAAGCTTTCTTT
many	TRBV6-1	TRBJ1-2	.	CASSEASTFNYGYTF	TGTGCCAGCAGTGAAGCAAGCACCTTTAACTATGGCTACACCTTC
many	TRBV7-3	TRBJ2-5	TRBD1	CASSGGTRQGAETQYF	TGTGCCAGCAGCGGGGGCACCCGACAGGGGGCCGAGACCCAGTACTTC
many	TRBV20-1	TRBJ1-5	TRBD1	CSAIGQGRLGQPQHF	TGCAGTGCTATCGGACAGGGACGCCTGGGGCAGCCCCAGCATTTT
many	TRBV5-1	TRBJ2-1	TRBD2	CASSPTTSGRDNEQFF	TGCGCCAGCAGCCCAACGACTAGCGGGAGGGACAATGAGCAGTTCTTC
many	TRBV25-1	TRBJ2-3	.	CASSEPPTDTQYF	TGTGCCAGCAGTGAACCCCCCACAGATACGCAGTATTTT
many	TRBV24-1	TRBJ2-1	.	CATSDSFGGTLRNEQFF	TGTGCCACCAGTGATTCATTCGGCGGGACCTTGCGGAATGAGCAGTTCTTC
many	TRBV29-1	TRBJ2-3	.	CSVAPEQRTDTQYF	TGCAGCGTTGCCCCGGAACAACGCACAGATACGCAGTATTTT
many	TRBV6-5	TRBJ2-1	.	CASSGNPGTERTNEQFF	TGTGCCAGCAGTGGGAACCCCGGGACTGAGCGTACCAATGAGCAGTTCTTC
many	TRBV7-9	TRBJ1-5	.	CASSLGDRGNQPQHF	TGTGCCAGCAGCTTAGGCGACAGAGGCAATCAGCCCCAGCATTTT
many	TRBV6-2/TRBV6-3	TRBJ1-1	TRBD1	CASSYDRVGRTEAFF	TGTGCCAGCAGTTACGACAGGGTTGGGCGCACTGAAGCTTTCTTT
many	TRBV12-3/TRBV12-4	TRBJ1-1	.	CASSFWNTEAFF	TGTGCCAGCAGTTTTTGGAACACTGAAGCTTTCTTT
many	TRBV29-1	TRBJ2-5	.	CSVSTEETQYF	TGCAGCGTTTCGACAGAAGAGACCCAGTACTTC
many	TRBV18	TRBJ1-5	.	CASSLAQVGSNQPQHF	TGTGCCAGCTCACTGGCCCAAGTCGGAAGCAATCAGCCCCAGCATTTT
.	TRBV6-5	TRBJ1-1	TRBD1	CASRTTGMNTEAFF	TGTGCCAGCAGAACGACAGGGATGAACACTGAAGCTTTCTTT
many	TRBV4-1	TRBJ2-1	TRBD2	CASSQEPSGRVNEQFF	TGCGCCAGCAGCCAAGAGCCTAGCGGGAGAGTCAATGAGCAGTTCTTC
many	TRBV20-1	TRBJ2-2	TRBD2	CSAGTSGNTGELFF	TGCAGTGCTGGGACTAGCGGGAACACCGGGGAGCTGTTTTTT
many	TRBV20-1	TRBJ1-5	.	CSARMGKNQPQHF	TGCAGTGCTAGGATGGGCAAGAATCAGCCCCAGCATTTT
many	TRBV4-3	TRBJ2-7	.	CASSQGGQGREQYF	TGCGCCAGCAGCCAAGGGGGTCAGGGTCGCGAGCAGTACTTC
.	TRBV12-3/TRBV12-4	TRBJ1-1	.	CASSPLTDRGPEAFF	TGTGCCAGCAGTCCTCTGACAGACCGCGGGCCTGAAGCTTTCTTT
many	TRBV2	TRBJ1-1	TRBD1	CASSALRGRTEAFF	TGTGCCAGCAGTGCTTTAAGGGGGCGGACTGAAGCTTTCTTT
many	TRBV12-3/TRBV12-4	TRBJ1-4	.	CASSWTLNEKLFF	TGTGCCAGCAGTTGGACTCTTAATGAAAAACTGTTTTTT
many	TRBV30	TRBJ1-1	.	CAWTGLGMGNTEAFF	TGTGCCTGGACAGGTCTGGGGATGGGGAACACTGAAGCTTTCTTT
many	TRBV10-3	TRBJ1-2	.	CAISESGNYGYTF	TGTGCCATCAGTGAGTCTGGAAACTATGGCTACACCTTC
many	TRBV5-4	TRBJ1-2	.	CASSLVGNGYTF	TGTGCCAGCAGCTTGGTTGGAAATGGCTACACCTTC
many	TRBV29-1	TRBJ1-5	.	CSVVTAGDNQPQHF	TGCAGCGTTGTTACGGCAGGGGACAATCAGCCCCAGCATTTT
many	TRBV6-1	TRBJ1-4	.	CASSGRDREKLFF	TGTGCCAGCAGTGGCCGGGACCGCGAAAAACTGTTTTTT
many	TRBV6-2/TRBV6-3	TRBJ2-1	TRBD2	CASRTGLAGSNEQFF	TGTGCCAGCAGAACCGGACTAGCGGGAAGTAATGAGCAGTTCTTC
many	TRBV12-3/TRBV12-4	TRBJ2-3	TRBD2	CASSAAASGSRYF	TGTGCCAGCAGCGCCGCGGCTAGCGGGAGTCGGTATTTT
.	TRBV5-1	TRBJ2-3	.	CASSLDSGSSTDTQYF	TGCGCCAGCAGCTTGGACAGCGGTTCGAGCACAGATACGCAGTATTTT
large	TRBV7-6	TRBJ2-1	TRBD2	CASSTGGAAEQFF	TGTGCCAGCTCCACGGGAGGGGCGGCTGAGCAGTTCTTC
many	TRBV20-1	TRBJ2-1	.	CSAREDGWQFF	TGCAGTGCTAGAGAAGACGGCTGGCAGTTCTTC
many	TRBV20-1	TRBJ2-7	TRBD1	CSARSPGTAYEQYF	TGCAGTGCTAGATCCCCAGGGACAGCCTACGAGCAGTACTTC
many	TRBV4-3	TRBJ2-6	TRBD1	CASSQARRPSGTGDPGANVLTF	TGCGCCAGCAGCCAAGCCCGGCGTCCCTCCGGGACAGGGGATCCTGGGGCCAACGTCCTGACTTTC
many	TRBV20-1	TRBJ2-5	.	CSARRPSAQETQYF	TGCAGTGCTAGACGCCCCAGCGCCCAAGAGACCCAGTACTTC
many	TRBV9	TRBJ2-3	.	CASSVEASSTDTQYF	TGTGCCAGCAGCGTAGAGGCAAGCAGCACAGATACGCAGTATTTT
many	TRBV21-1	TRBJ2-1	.	CASSKSTRLAGGSPWNEQFF	TGTGCCAGCAGCAAATCTACCCGGCTAGCGGGAGGGTCACCTTGGAATGAGCAGTTCTTC
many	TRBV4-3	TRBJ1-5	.	CASSRTRGDNQPQHF	TGCGCCAGCAGCAGGACCCGGGGTGACAATCAGCCCCAGCATTTT
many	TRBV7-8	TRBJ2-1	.	CASTLWGRSSYNEQFF	TGTGCCAGCACCCTATGGGGACGTAGCTCCTACAATGAGCAGTTCTTC
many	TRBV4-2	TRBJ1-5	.	CASTQEYGQNGNQPQHF	TGTGCCAGCACCCAAGAATACGGGCAAAACGGCAATCAGCCCCAGCATTTT
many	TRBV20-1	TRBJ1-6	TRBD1	CSARPRGRDLRSPLHF	TGCAGTGCACGGCCCAGGGGGCGAGACCTCAGGTCACCCCTCCACTTT
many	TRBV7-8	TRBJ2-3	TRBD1	CASSPYWTGSGTDTQYF	TGTGCCAGCAGCCCTTATTGGACAGGGAGCGGCACAGATACGCAGTATTTT
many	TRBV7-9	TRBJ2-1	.	CASSAQLGYNEQFF	TGTGCCAGCAGCGCCCAACTAGGGTACAATGAGCAGTTCTTC
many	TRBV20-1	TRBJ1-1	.	CSAHTREGGTEAFF	TGCAGTGCTCATACGAGGGAAGGGGGCACTGAAGCTTTCTTT
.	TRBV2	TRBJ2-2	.	CASRLGSAGELFF	TGTGCCAGCAGGTTGGGGTCCGCCGGGGAGCTGTTTTTT
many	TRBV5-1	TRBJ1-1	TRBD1	CASSLGGTGAAHTEAFF	TGCGCCAGCAGCTTGGGGGGGACAGGGGCGGCTCACACTGAAGCTTTCTTT
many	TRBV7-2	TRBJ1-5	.	CASSPTPGAGNQPQHF	TGTGCCAGCAGCCCGACCCCGGGGGCAGGCAATCAGCCCCAGCATTTT
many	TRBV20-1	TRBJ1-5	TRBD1	CSARGGVRQGDNQPQHF	TGCAGTGCTAGAGGGGGAGTTCGACAGGGAGACAATCAGCCCCAGCATTTT
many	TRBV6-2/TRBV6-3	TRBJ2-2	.	CASTHIGELFF	TGTGCCAGCACCCACATCGGGGAGCTGTTTTTT
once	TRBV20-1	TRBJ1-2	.	CSASGQVYGYTF	TGCAGTGCTAGCGGGCAGGTGTATGGCTACACCTTC
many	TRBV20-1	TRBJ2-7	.	CSANKDTRPSYEQYF	TGCAGTGCTAACAAAGACACGAGGCCATCATACGAGCAGTACTTC